This T cell receptor (beta chain) was recovered during a study of blood T cell repertoires in COVID-19. The overall study: Collection of acute and convalescent COVID-19 samples took place in the United States, Italy and Spain.

This table comes from immunoSEQ multiplex PCR, and its TCRdb copy is limited to in-frame clones, with some not included. The sample shows about 120,000 clones, around 78% of them seen only once. CDR1 and CDR2 from the germline V gene are SQVTM and ANQGSEA. V was pared by 7 bases and J by 0 bases, with 3 bases of the junction left unmatched. The length of the CDR3 is 14 residues. The gene calls are TRBV29-1 and TRBJ1-1, with 12 bases identical to TRBD1. The TCR was taken from a man between 65 and 85 years old with acute or convalescent COVID-19. The specimen sequenced was peripheral blood. CDR3 coding DNA: TGCAGCGGCGGGACAGGGGGCTTGAACACTGAAGCTTTCTTT. This codes for CSGGTGGLNTEAFF.